This TCR beta chain derives from a study of T cells in Graves' hyperthyroidism and ophthalmopathy. The CDR3 is made up of 17 amino acids. Germline CDR1 and CDR2: SEHNR and FQNEAQ (reference sequence). The V gene end was trimmed by 4 bases and the J gene end by 2 bases; junction bases not matched to a gene: 11. There were TCR beta CDR3 regions amplified from RNA transcripts. The HTBI primer set was used in a first-round RT-PCR of the TCR CDR3. MiXCR, run by TCRdb on the multiplex PCR reads, gives a single entry per CDR3 protein. The sample includes fewer than 750,000 distinct CDR3 sequences, 14% of them seen just once. This clonotype showed up many times.

The chain employs TRBV7-9 and TRBJ2-3; 8 nucleotides match TRBD1. This sequence was found in a woman aged 50 to 60 with Graves' ophthalmopathy. Sample: blood. This CDR3 is CASSSRTGQAITDTQYF. The CDR3 region has the DNA TGTGCCAGCAGCTCCCGAACGGGACAGGCGATCACAGATACGCAGTATTTT.